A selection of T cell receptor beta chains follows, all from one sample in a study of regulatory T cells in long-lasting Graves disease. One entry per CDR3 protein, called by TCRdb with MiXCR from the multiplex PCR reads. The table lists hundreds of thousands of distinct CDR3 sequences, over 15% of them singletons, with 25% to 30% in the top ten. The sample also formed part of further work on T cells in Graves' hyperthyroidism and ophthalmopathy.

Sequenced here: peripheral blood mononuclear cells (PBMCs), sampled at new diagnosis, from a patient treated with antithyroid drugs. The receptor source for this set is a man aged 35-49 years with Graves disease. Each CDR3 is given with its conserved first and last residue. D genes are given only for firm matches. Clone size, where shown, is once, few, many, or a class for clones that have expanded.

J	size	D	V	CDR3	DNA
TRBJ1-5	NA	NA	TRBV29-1	CSVTNANQPQHF	TGCAGCGTTACAAACGCCAATCAGCCCCAGCATTTT
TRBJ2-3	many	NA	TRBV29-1	CSVGVRATDTQYF	TGCAGCGTTGGAGTCAGGGCCACAGATACGCAGTATTTT
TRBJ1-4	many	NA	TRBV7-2	CASSTAWGQGGTTNEKLFF	TGTGCCAGCAGCACAGCCTGGGGCCAGGGAGGGACAACTAATGAAAAACTGTTTTTT
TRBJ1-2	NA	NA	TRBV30	CAWSPLGYGYTF	TGTGCCTGGAGCCCGCTGGGCTATGGCTACACCTTC
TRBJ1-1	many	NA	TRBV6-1	CASSLDIGVLDTEAFF	TGTGCCAGCAGTCTGGACATTGGGGTGTTGGACACTGAAGCTTTCTTT
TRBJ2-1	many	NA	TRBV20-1	CSARRDNHNEQFF	TGCAGTGCTAGAAGGGACAACCACAATGAGCAGTTCTTC
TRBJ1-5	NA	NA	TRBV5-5	CASSAGIGWGNQPQHF	TGTGCCAGCAGCGCGGGAATAGGGTGGGGCAATCAGCCCCAGCATTTT
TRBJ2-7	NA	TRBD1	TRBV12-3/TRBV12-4	CASSFGGQGGYEQYF	TGTGCCAGCAGTTTTGGGGGACAGGGTGGCTACGAGCAGTACTTC
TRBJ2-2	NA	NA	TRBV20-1	CSARDPKGGGTGELFF	TGCAGTGCTAGAGATCCCAAGGGGGGCGGAACCGGGGAGCTGTTTTTT
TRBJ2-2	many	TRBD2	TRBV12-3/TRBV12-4	CASSRGGATGELFF	TGTGCCAGCAGCCGGGGGGGGGCGACCGGGGAGCTGTTTTTT
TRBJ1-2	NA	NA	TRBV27	CASSLGTSIPGYTF	TGTGCCAGCAGTTTAGGCACTTCAATCCCTGGCTACACCTTC
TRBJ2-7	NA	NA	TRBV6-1	CASSRQPGGEQYF	TGTGCCAGCAGTCGCCAACCTGGGGGGGAGCAGTACTTC
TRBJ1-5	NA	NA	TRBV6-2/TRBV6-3	CASSPPRQASNQPQHF	TGTGCCAGCAGCCCCCCTCGACAGGCAAGCAATCAGCCCCAGCATTTT
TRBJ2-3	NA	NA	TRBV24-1	CATSDPDTAQYF	TGTGCCACCAGTGACCCCGACACTGCCCAGTATTTT
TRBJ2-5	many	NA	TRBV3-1	CASSQESRGKTQYF	TGTGCCAGCAGCCAAGAAAGCCGGGGAAAGACCCAGTACTTC
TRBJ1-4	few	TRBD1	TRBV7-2	CASSLNKGAGEKLFF	TGTGCCAGCAGCTTAAACAAGGGGGCCGGTGAAAAACTGTTTTTT
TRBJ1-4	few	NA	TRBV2	CASATNEKLFF	TGTGCCAGTGCAACTAATGAAAAACTGTTTTTT
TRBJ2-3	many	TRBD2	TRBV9	CASSVRWIAGITDTQYF	TGTGCCAGCAGCGTGAGGTGGATAGCGGGGATCACAGATACGCAGTATTTT
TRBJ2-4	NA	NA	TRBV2	CASVTRERNIQYF	TGTGCCAGTGTGACGAGAGAGAGAAACATTCAGTACTTC
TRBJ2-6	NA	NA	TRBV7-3	CASSPDPHAGANVLTF	TGTGCCAGCAGCCCCGACCCCCATGCTGGGGCCAACGTCCTGACTTTC
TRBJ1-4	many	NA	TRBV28	CAVSDRINEKLFF	TGTGCCGTGTCCGACAGGATAAATGAAAAACTGTTTTTT
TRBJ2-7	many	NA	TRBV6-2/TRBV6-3	CASSYDNFYEQYF	TGTGCCAGCAGTTACGACAATTTCTACGAGCAGTACTTC
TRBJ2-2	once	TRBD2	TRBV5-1	CASSLLLAGDTGELFF	TGCGCCAGCAGCTTGTTGCTAGCGGGGGACACCGGGGAGCTGTTTTTT
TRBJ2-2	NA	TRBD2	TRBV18	CASSPGGIRELFF	TGTGCCAGCTCACCGGGAGGGATCCGGGAGCTGTTTTTT